A selection of T cell receptor beta chains follows, all from one sample in a study of T cells after yellow fever vaccination. TCRdb reprocessed the 5' RACE reads via MiXCR and lists one record per CDR3 protein. The repertoire consists of 400,000 to 650,000 distinct CDR3 sequences, with 20% to 25% occurring once and the leading ten covering approximately 16%. Here the sequenced sample was PBMCs, taken approximately 20 days after the first yellow fever vaccination. Receptors originate from a man younger than 30 who received the YFV17D yellow fever vaccine. CDR3s include the opening cysteine and the closing phenylalanine or tryptophan. D genes are given only for firm matches. Only some rows state a clone size, as once, few, many or a class for expanded clones.

v_call	j_call	clone_size	d_call	cdr3_aa	cdr3_nt
TRBV7-2	TRBJ1-2	NA	TRBD1	CASRSPGQGYYGYTF	TGTGCCAGCAGATCCCCCGGACAGGGATACTATGGCTACACCTTC
TRBV6-5	TRBJ2-1	NA	TRBD1	CASSYGAGGRDEQFF	TGTGCCAGCAGTTACGGAGCAGGGGGTAGGGATGAGCAGTTCTTC
TRBV12-3/TRBV12-4	TRBJ2-1	NA	TRBD2	CASRASGGAGEQFF	TGTGCCAGCAGGGCTAGCGGGGGGGCAGGTGAGCAGTTCTTC
TRBV12-3/TRBV12-4	TRBJ2-3	few	NA	CASSSGHTDTQYF	TGTGCCAGCAGTTCGGGCCACACAGATACGCAGTATTTT
TRBV12-3/TRBV12-4	TRBJ1-4	many	NA	CASSSPAGGEKLFF	TGTGCCAGCAGTTCGCCGGCAGGCGGTGAAAAACTGTTTTTT
TRBV29-1	TRBJ1-2	NA	NA	CSIRGAYYGYTF	TGCAGCATACGGGGGGCGTACTATGGCTACACCTTC
TRBV5-1	TRBJ2-5	few	NA	CASSFDSLGETQYF	TGCGCCAGCAGCTTCGACAGTCTCGGGGAGACCCAGTACTTC
TRBV7-2	TRBJ2-5	many	NA	CASSPVYDGEETQYF	TGTGCCAGCAGCCCGGTCTATGATGGGGAAGAGACCCAGTACTTC
TRBV7-2	TRBJ2-3	many	NA	CASSLRRGTDTQYF	TGTGCCAGCAGCTTACGAAGGGGCACAGATACGCAGTATTTT
TRBV10-3	TRBJ2-3	few	TRBD2	CAIGSVLLAGESTDTQYF	TGTGCCATCGGCTCCGTCTTGCTAGCGGGGGAGAGTACAGATACGCAGTATTTT
TRBV4-2	TRBJ2-5	few	NA	CASSQEDQGGETQYF	TGTGCCAGCAGCCAAGAAGATCAGGGTGGGGAGACCCAGTACTTC
TRBV5-4	TRBJ2-1	NA	TRBD2	CASSLVGTSGGAVYNEQFF	TGTGCCAGCAGCTTGGTCGGGACTAGCGGGGGGGCTGTCTACAATGAGCAGTTCTTC
TRBV5-1	TRBJ2-7	few	NA	CASSNGMEYEQYF	TGCGCCAGCAGCAACGGGATGGAGTACGAGCAGTACTTC
TRBV20-1	TRBJ2-5	once	NA	CSATDRYQETQYF	TGCAGTGCTACAGACAGATACCAAGAGACCCAGTACTTC
TRBV5-1	TRBJ2-2	NA	NA	CASSYSGSDTGELFF	TGCGCCAGCAGCTACTCGGGGTCGGACACCGGGGAGCTGTTTTTT
TRBV6-6	TRBJ1-2	NA	NA	CASSAGNGYTF	TGTGCCAGCAGTGCAGGGAATGGCTACACCTTC
TRBV7-2	TRBJ2-7	NA	NA	CASSFSVHEQYF	TGTGCCAGCAGCTTCTCGGTCCACGAGCAGTACTTC
TRBV10-2	TRBJ1-4	many	NA	CASSDSGGDEKLFF	TGCGCCAGCAGTGATTCGGGAGGTGATGAAAAACTGTTTTTT
TRBV7-2	TRBJ2-1	few	TRBD2	CASSPERGPYNEQFF	TGTGCCAGCAGCCCAGAGCGGGGGCCCTACAATGAGCAGTTCTTC
TRBV9	TRBJ1-1	NA	TRBD1	CASSAYTGAQEAFF	TGTGCCAGCAGCGCTTATACAGGGGCGCAGGAAGCTTTCTTT
TRBV11-1	TRBJ2-3	few	NA	CASSGQADTQYF	TGTGCCAGCAGCGGTCAAGCGGATACGCAGTATTTT
TRBV27	TRBJ2-1	few	NA	CASSLSTGYSYNEQFF	TGTGCCAGCAGTTTATCAACCGGGTACTCCTACAATGAGCAGTTCTTC
TRBV12-3/TRBV12-4	TRBJ2-5	NA	TRBD1	CASSSQGRETQYF	TGTGCCAGCAGTTCACAGGGGAGAGAGACCCAGTACTTC
TRBV12-3/TRBV12-4	TRBJ2-3	NA	TRBD1	CASTQTGASTDTQYF	TGTGCCAGCACCCAGACAGGGGCCAGCACAGATACGCAGTATTTT
TRBV15	TRBJ1-6	NA	NA	CATRSQVNSPLHF	TGTGCCACCCGGTCACAGGTTAATTCACCCCTCCACTTT
TRBV7-2	TRBJ1-1	NA	NA	CASSLNGLRAFF	TGTGCCAGCAGCTTAAATGGTTTGAGGGCTTTCTTT
TRBV7-2	TRBJ1-1	NA	NA	CASSWGRGAFF	TGTGCCAGCAGCTGGGGCCGCGGGGCTTTCTTT
TRBV24-1	TRBJ2-2	few	NA	CATSVRVGELFF	TGTGCCACCAGTGTCAGAGTCGGGGAGCTGTTTTTT
TRBV29-1	TRBJ1-1	NA	NA	CSVVQVTTEAFF	TGCAGCGTTGTCCAGGTTACCACTGAAGCTTTCTTT
TRBV5-4	TRBJ2-7	NA	TRBD1	CASSLTGTGFNEQYF	TGTGCCAGCAGCTTGACCGGGACAGGGTTCAACGAGCAGTACTTC
TRBV24-1	TRBJ2-3	NA	NA	CATSDVSGTSTDTQYF	TGTGCCACCAGTGATGTATCCGGGACTAGCACAGATACGCAGTATTTT
TRBV5-1	TRBJ2-2	NA	TRBD1	CASSSTGGASGELFF	TGCGCCAGCAGCTCTACAGGGGGCGCGTCCGGGGAGCTGTTTTTT
TRBV7-2	TRBJ1-6	few	NA	CASSLLQMNSPLHF	TGTGCCAGCAGCTTACTACAGATGAATTCACCCCTCCACTTT
TRBV6-5	TRBJ2-1	few	NA	CASSSGAGLSYNEQFF	TGTGCCAGCAGTTCTGGTGCAGGTCTCTCCTACAATGAGCAGTTCTTC
TRBV24-1	TRBJ2-1	NA	TRBD2	CATSNPTSGGDNEQFF	TGTGCCACCAGTAACCCAACTAGCGGGGGGGACAATGAGCAGTTCTTC
TRBV20-1	TRBJ2-2	few	NA	CSAREGANTGELFF	TGCAGTGCTAGGGAGGGGGCGAACACCGGGGAGCTGTTTTTT
TRBV9	TRBJ2-3	NA	TRBD2	CASSEAPGGGVADTQYF	TGTGCCAGCAGCGAGGCCCCCGGCGGGGGGGTCGCAGATACGCAGTATTTT
TRBV6-5	TRBJ2-7	NA	TRBD1	CASSYSTRTGSSYEQYF	TGTGCCAGCAGTTACTCGACCCGGACAGGGTCCTCCTACGAGCAGTACTTC
TRBV7-9	TRBJ2-2	NA	NA	CASSPSGAGELFF	TGTGCCAGCAGCCCATCCGGGGCCGGGGAGCTGTTTTTT
TRBV4-3	TRBJ2-3	few	TRBD2	CASSQESAAGGRTDTQYF	TGCGCCAGCAGCCAAGAATCCGCCGCGGGGGGCAGAACAGATACGCAGTATTTT
TRBV29-1	TRBJ2-3	NA	NA	CSVNGRSTDTQYF	TGCAGCGTGAACGGGCGTAGCACAGATACGCAGTATTTT
TRBV9	TRBJ1-2	few	NA	CASSVVEGNYGYTF	TGTGCCAGCAGCGTAGTTGAGGGTAACTATGGCTACACCTTC
TRBV20-1	TRBJ1-5	NA	NA	CSARSRLAQPQHF	TGCAGTGCTAGGTCACGGCTGGCGCAGCCCCAGCATTTT
TRBV6-1	TRBJ2-1	few	TRBD2	CASSRSERGVLYNEQFF	TGTGCCAGCAGTCGCTCCGAGCGGGGGGTGCTCTACAATGAGCAGTTCTTC
TRBV9	TRBJ1-4	NA	NA	CASSEGTSREKLFF	TGTGCCAGCAGCGAAGGGACGTCTCGGGAAAAACTGTTTTTT